Here is one T cell receptor beta chain with its context. Authors' analysis steps: Quantification of nucleated cells was approximated via reference gene primer amplification. Data came from immunoSEQ multiplex PCR; TCRdb stores just in-frame clones and leaves some out. The V and J calls and clone size were taken over from that table, and D and trimming were inferred from the DNA. The sample lists about 200,000 clones, about four fifths seen once, with under 3% in the top ten. Trimming removed 5 bases from V and 0 bases from J; junction bases left unmatched: 1. The CDR3 contains 14 residues. Germline V gene lookup returns CDR1 SGHNT and CDR2 YENEEA. This entry is derived from a study of blood T cell repertoires in COVID-19. Study information: The United States, Italy and Spain supplied acute and convalescent COVID-19 samples. The cDNA or gDNA used as material had been derived from T cells, B-cell-depleted T cells, or PBMCs.

Sequences were obtained from peripheral blood. The chain couples TRBV11-3 to TRBJ2-1, with 7 bases identical to TRBD1. The receptor comes from a woman in her thirties or forties with active or convalescent COVID-19. Written as DNA, the CDR3 is TGTGCCAGCAGCCGGGACAGCTCCTACAATGAGCAGTTCTTC. Its translation is CASSRDSSYNEQFF.